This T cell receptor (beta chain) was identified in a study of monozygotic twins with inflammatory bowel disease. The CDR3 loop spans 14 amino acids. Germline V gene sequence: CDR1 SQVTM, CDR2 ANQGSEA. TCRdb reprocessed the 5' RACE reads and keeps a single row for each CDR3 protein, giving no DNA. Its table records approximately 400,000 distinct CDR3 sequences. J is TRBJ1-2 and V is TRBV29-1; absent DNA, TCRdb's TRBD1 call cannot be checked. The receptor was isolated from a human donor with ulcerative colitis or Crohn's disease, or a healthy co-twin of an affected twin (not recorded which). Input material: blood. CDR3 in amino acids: CSVFDVDRNYGYTF.